Listed below are T cell receptor beta chains from one sample, sequenced in a study of tumor-infiltrating lymphocytes in primary liver carcinoma. From the multiplex PCR reads, TCRdb called clonotypes with MiXCR, one entry per CDR3 protein. The profile shows about 320,000 distinct CDR3 sequences, about three fifths of them singletons. The sample taken for sequencing was peripheral blood. These receptors originate from a young woman with primary liver carcinoma and hepatitis B virus infection. The CDR3 runs from the conserved cysteine through the conserved F or W. A D gene is named only where the DNA matches it firmly. Size is omitted from some rows. Given values are once, few, many or a class for expanded clones.

many | TRBJ2-5 | NA | TRBV7-9 | CASSLVGSSQETQYF | TGTGCCAGCAGCCTCGTCGGGAGCTCCCAAGAGACCCAGTACTTC
NA | TRBJ2-5 | NA | TRBV12-3/TRBV12-4 | CAISLRYTQETQYF | TGTGCCATCAGTTTACGCTACACACAAGAGACCCAGTACTTC
NA | TRBJ1-5 | NA | TRBV4-3 | CASSQGFRGNRPQHF | TGCGCCAGCAGCCAGGGATTTAGGGGCAATCGGCCCCAGCATTTT
NA | TRBJ2-3 | NA | TRBV10-3 | CAISPKWDTDTQYF | TGTGCCATCAGTCCCAAGTGGGACACAGATACGCAGTATTTT
NA | TRBJ1-2 | NA | TRBV5-8 | CASSLRPDSLNYGYTF | TGTGCCAGCAGCTTGCGCCCGGACAGTTTAAACTATGGCTACACCTTC
NA | TRBJ2-5 | NA | TRBV11-2 | CASSLVAGVPSTQYF | TGTGCCAGCAGCTTAGTGGCAGGGGTGCCCTCGACCCAGTACTTC
NA | TRBJ2-1 | NA | TRBV7-9 | CANSRALLSYNEQFF | TGTGCCAACTCACGGGCCCTTCTCTCCTACAATGAGCAGTTCTTC
NA | TRBJ2-7 | TRBD2 | TRBV30 | CAWSDGLAYEQYF | TGTGCCTGGAGTGATGGACTAGCCTACGAGCAGTACTTC
few | TRBJ2-7 | NA | TRBV7-8 | CASSLAATRGVLGQYF | TGTGCCAGCAGCTTAGCGGCAACCAGGGGGGTTTTAGGGCAGTACTTC
NA | TRBJ1-2 | NA | TRBV29-1 | CSVFMTVNLGGYTF | TGCAGCGTTTTTATGACAGTGAACTTGGGTGGCTACACCTTC
many | TRBJ2-7 | TRBD1 | TRBV11-2 | CASSLLQGAHEQYF | TGTGCCAGCAGCTTATTACAGGGGGCCCACGAGCAGTACTTC
NA | TRBJ2-3 | NA | TRBV6-9 | CAILPPARNSTDTQYF | TGTGCCATCCTCCCGCCAGCCCGGAACAGCACAGATACGCAGTATTTT
NA | TRBJ2-5 | NA | TRBV5-4 | CASSADRYQETQYF | TGTGCCAGCAGCGCCGACCGGTACCAAGAGACCCAGTACTTC
few | TRBJ2-7 | TRBD2 | TRBV6-5 | CASTPSYGLAGYEQYF | TGTGCCAGCACTCCCAGTTACGGGTTAGCGGGCTACGAGCAGTACTTC
NA | TRBJ2-4 | TRBD2 | TRBV5-1 | CASSWGSGLAGLAKNIQYF | TGCGCCAGCAGCTGGGGGTCGGGACTAGCGGGGCTAGCCAAAAACATTCAGTACTTC
once | TRBJ2-1 | NA | TRBV7-9 | CASSDRTSPYSEQFF | TGTGCCAGCAGCGACCGGACAAGTCCTTACAGTGAGCAGTTCTTC
NA | TRBJ1-1 | NA | TRBV30 | CAWRKQATEAFF | TGTGCCTGGAGAAAACAGGCGACTGAAGCTTTCTTT
few | TRBJ1-1 | TRBD1 | TRBV6-1 | CASSPGTGLEAFF | TGTGCCAGCAGCCCCGGGACAGGGCTTGAAGCTTTCTTT
NA | TRBJ1-1 | NA | TRBV21-1 | CASRGINTEAFF | TGTGCCAGCCGTGGAATCAACACTGAAGCTTTCTTT
few | TRBJ2-7 | NA | TRBV5-6 | CASSLGPGYEQYF | TGTGCCAGCAGCTTGGGACCGGGATACGAGCAGTACTTC
NA | TRBJ2-5 | NA | TRBV29-1 | CSVEADSGRAETQYF | TGCAGCGTTGAAGCTGACAGTGGGCGAGCAGAGACCCAGTACTTC
once | TRBJ2-1 | TRBD2 | TRBV7-9 | CASGAQLAGGMGYNEQFF | TGTGCCAGCGGCGCCCAACTAGCGGGAGGAATGGGCTACAATGAGCAGTTCTTC